What follows are 15 T cell receptor beta chains derived from one specimen sequenced in a study of cytomegalovirus exposure and HLA in healthy donors. The study ran its PCR with 60 Vbeta and 13 Jbeta primers. Sequencing was performed with immunoSEQ multiplex PCR; in TCRdb, only in-frame clones are kept and a portion is missing. Its clone listing holds roughly 190,000 clones. Sequencing was carried out using PBMCs. These receptors were collected from a woman aged 18-29 years in good health and CMV-seropositive.

The chain has TRBV28 and TRBJ1-1; 7 nucleotides match TRBD1. Germline-derived CDR1 and CDR2 are MDHEN and SYDVKM. V was pared by 2 bases and J by 0 bases, with 18 bases of the junction left unmatched. The CDR3 runs to 20 residues. The CDR3 sequence is CASSLARQGVSRILNTEAFF. DNA of the CDR3: TGTGCCAGCAGTTTAGCCCGGCAGGGGGTTTCTAGGATCCTGAACACTGAAGCTTTCTTT.

The chain combines TRBV4-1 with TRBJ1-5, with a possible D match to TRBD1 (5 bases). This CDR3 region has 17 residues. The germline gives CDR1 MGHRA, CDR2 YSYEKL. The V gene lost 0 bases and the J gene lost 5 bases, with 17 bases spanning the gap. CDR3 in DNA: TGCGCCAGCAGCCAAGACTCGCTCCCAGGGCCCCATCAGCCCCAGCATTTT. It specifies CASSQDSLPGPHQPQHF.

V gene TRBV19 combines with J gene TRBJ2-3; TRBD2 aligns across 7 bases. J was trimmed by 0 bases and V by 5 bases; bases with no gene match: 5. Germline V gene data show CDR1 as LNHDA and CDR2 as SQIVND (reference sequence). The length of the CDR3 is 15 residues. CDR3 in amino acids: CASSYLAVSTDTQYF. The CDR3 region has the DNA TGTGCCAGTAGTTATCTAGCGGTTAGCACAGATACGCAGTATTTT. Using reference TRBV19 and TRBJ2-3 for the parts outside the CDR3, the full variable domain is DGGITQSPKYLFRKEGQNVTLSCEQNLNHDAMYWYRQDPGQGLRLIYYSQIVNDFQKGDIAEGYSVSREKKESFPLTVTSAQKNPTAFYLCASSYLAVSTDTQYFGPGTRLTVL.

The rearrangement links TRBV5-1 to TRBJ2-1, with 11 nucleotides matching TRBD1. The CDR3 has 17 residues. The germline gives CDR1 SGHRS, CDR2 YFSETQ. J was trimmed by 5 bases and V by 4 bases; bases with no gene match: 11. Here the CDR3 reads CASSAASRTGGHNEQFF. DNA of the CDR3: TGCGCCAGCAGCGCGGCAAGTAGGACAGGGGGCCACAATGAGCAGTTCTTC.

The rearrangement joins TRBV6-5 to TRBJ1-5; D is possibly TRBD1 (5 bases). Per germline, CDR1 MNHEY and CDR2 SVGAGI. V lost 4 bases and J 7 bases, leaving 14 bases between the germline ends. This CDR3 comprises 14 residues. The CDR3 sequence is CASSLAGIGQPQHF. CDR3 nucleotide sequence: TGTGCCAGCAGTTTAGCAGGGATAGGCCAGCCCCAGCATTTT.

This chain connects TRBV4-1 to TRBJ1-3; tentative D call: TRBD1 (6 bases). Germline V gene lookup returns CDR1 MGHRA and CDR2 YSYEKL. V shed 2 bases and J shed 3 bases, with 17 bases lying between them. The CDR3 consists of 17 residues. The CDR3 reads CASSQLPGEQIGNTIYF. The CDR3 nucleotides read TGCGCCAGCAGCCAACTACCAGGGGAACAAATTGGAAACACCATATATTTT.

The chain recombines TRBV2 with TRBJ1-1; maybe TRBD1 (5 bases). Germline lookup yields CDR1 SNHLY and CDR2 FYNNEI. This CDR3 comprises 13 residues. Between the trimmed V and J ends, which lost 6 bases and 2 bases, there was a span of 10 bases. In nucleotides, the CDR3 is TGTGCCAGCAGCGCTGGACAAAACACTGAAGCTTTCTTT. It yields the protein CASSAGQNTEAFF.

The gene calls are TRBV2 and TRBJ2-5; 11 positions match TRBD1. Germline CDR1 SNHLY, CDR2 FYNNEI. V trimming: 4 bases; J trimming: 4 bases; junction bases outside the gene matches: 5. The CDR3 is 15 amino acids. Written as DNA, the CDR3 is TGTGCCAGCAGTGGGACAGGGGGCCGAGGAGAGACCCAGTACTTC. It specifies CASSGTGGRGETQYF.

The chain links TRBV7-2 to TRBJ2-5, with D possibly being TRBD2 (5 bases). The germline V gene has CDR1 SGHTA and CDR2 FQGNSA. V lost 4 bases, J lost 1 base, and 10 bases lay in between. The CDR3 contains 14 residues. The CDR3 coding sequence is TGTGCCAGCAGCTACCCGAGGGCCCAAGAGACCCAGTACTTC. Protein sequence: CASSYPRAQETQYF.

The chain carries TRBV28 and TRBJ2-6, with 8 nucleotides matching TRBD1. V lost 10 bases and J lost 0; bases outside the gene matches: 11. The CDR3 consists of 17 residues. Per germline, CDR1 MDHEN and CDR2 SYDVKM. The chain's CDR3 is CATMTQTGVSGANVLTF. In nucleotides, the CDR3 is TGTGCCACCATGACCCAGACAGGGGTCTCTGGGGCCAACGTCCTGACTTTC.

V usage is TRBV5-1 and J usage is TRBJ2-3, with 8 bases fitting TRBD1. The CDR3 consists of 15 residues. Unmatched junction bases numbered 5, after V lost 4 bases and J lost 1 base. Per germline, CDR1 SGHRS and CDR2 YFSETQ. CDR3 loop: CASSPDRAGTDTQYF. The CDR3 region has the DNA TGCGCCAGCAGCCCGGACAGGGCTGGCACAGATACGCAGTATTTT.

The CDR3 protein is CAWSLQYNEQFF. The CDR3 nucleotides are TGTGCCTGGAGCCTACAGTACAATGAGCAGTTCTTC. The rearrangement links TRBV30 to TRBJ2-1; D not certain. The V end was cut by 3 bases, the J end by 4 bases, with 7 bases between. This CDR3 spans 12 amino acids. Germline-derived CDR1 and CDR2 are GTSNPN and SVGIG (reference sequence). Using reference TRBV30 and TRBJ2-1 for the parts outside the CDR3, the full variable domain is SQTIHQWPATLVQPVGSPLSLECTVEGTSNPNLYWYRQAAGRGLQLLFYSVGIGQISSEVPQNLSASRPQDRQFILSSKKLLLSDSGFYLCAWSLQYNEQFFGPGTRLTVL.

The chain employs TRBV11-3 and TRBJ1-1, with 10 bases aligning to TRBD1. Looked up from germline, CDR1 is SGHNT and CDR2 is YENEEA. This CDR3 contains 16 residues. J gave up 4 bases and V 1 base, and 6 bases lay outside the gene matches. CDR3 nucleotide sequence: TGTGCCAGCAGCTTAGGGTGGGGACAGGGGATCACTGAAGCTTTCTTT. This codes for CASSLGWGQGITEAFF.

The V and J genes are TRBV7-2 and TRBJ2-3, with D perhaps matching TRBD2 (5 bases). Trimming stripped 1 base from V and 3 bases from J, with 11 bases between. CDR1 is SGHTA, CDR2 FQGNSA, per germline. This CDR3 region has 15 residues. CDR3 loop: CASSLGNGKTDTQYF. The CDR3 DNA follows: TGTGCCAGCAGCTTAGGCAACGGGAAGACAGATACGCAGTATTTT.

The CDR3 protein is CASSFRGTQETQYF. DNA of the CDR3: TGTGCCAGCAGCTTCCGGGGAACTCAAGAGACCCAGTACTTC. The rearrangement links TRBV5-5 to TRBJ2-5; a possible D gene is TRBD2 (5 bases). This CDR3 comprises 14 residues. With 2 bases removed from V and 2 bases from J, the gap between germline ends came to 10 bases. Germline V lookup: CDR1 SGHKS, CDR2 YYEKEE (reference sequence).